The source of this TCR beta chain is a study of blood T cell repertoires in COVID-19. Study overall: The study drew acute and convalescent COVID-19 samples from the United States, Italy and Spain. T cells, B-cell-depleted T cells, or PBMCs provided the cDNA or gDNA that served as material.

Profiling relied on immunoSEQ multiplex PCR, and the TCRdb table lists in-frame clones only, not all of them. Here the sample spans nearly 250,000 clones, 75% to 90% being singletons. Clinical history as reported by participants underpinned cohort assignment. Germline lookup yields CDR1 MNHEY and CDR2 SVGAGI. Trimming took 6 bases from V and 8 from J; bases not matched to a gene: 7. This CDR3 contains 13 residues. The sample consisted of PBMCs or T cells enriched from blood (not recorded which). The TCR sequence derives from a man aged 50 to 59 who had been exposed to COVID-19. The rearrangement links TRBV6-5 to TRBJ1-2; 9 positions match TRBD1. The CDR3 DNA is TGTGCCAGCAGATTAACAGGGGGCGTCGGCTACACCTTC. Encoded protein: CASRLTGGVGYTF.